What follows describes a single TCR beta chain. The entry originates in a study of blood T cell repertoires in COVID-19. On the study more broadly: Both acute and convalescent COVID-19 samples were obtained from the United States, Italy and Spain. In each case, the material was cDNA or gDNA derived from T cells, B-cell-depleted T cells, or PBMCs.

Data came from immunoSEQ multiplex PCR; TCRdb stores just in-frame clones and leaves some out. The profile covers more than 75,000 clones, with approximately 86% appearing a single time and about 7.6% taken by the ten largest. The CDR3 spans 14 residues. V was cut by 2 bases and J by 2 bases, with 8 bases left in between. Germline assignment: CDR1 LNHDA and CDR2 SQIVND (reference sequence). This chain links TRBV19 with TRBJ2-3; D is unresolved. The receptor comes from a woman between 65 and 79 years old with acute or convalescent COVID-19. The sample comprised peripheral blood. The chain's CDR3 is CASSISQFTDTQYF. Here the CDR3 DNA reads TGTGCCAGTAGTATAAGTCAGTTCACAGATACGCAGTATTTT.